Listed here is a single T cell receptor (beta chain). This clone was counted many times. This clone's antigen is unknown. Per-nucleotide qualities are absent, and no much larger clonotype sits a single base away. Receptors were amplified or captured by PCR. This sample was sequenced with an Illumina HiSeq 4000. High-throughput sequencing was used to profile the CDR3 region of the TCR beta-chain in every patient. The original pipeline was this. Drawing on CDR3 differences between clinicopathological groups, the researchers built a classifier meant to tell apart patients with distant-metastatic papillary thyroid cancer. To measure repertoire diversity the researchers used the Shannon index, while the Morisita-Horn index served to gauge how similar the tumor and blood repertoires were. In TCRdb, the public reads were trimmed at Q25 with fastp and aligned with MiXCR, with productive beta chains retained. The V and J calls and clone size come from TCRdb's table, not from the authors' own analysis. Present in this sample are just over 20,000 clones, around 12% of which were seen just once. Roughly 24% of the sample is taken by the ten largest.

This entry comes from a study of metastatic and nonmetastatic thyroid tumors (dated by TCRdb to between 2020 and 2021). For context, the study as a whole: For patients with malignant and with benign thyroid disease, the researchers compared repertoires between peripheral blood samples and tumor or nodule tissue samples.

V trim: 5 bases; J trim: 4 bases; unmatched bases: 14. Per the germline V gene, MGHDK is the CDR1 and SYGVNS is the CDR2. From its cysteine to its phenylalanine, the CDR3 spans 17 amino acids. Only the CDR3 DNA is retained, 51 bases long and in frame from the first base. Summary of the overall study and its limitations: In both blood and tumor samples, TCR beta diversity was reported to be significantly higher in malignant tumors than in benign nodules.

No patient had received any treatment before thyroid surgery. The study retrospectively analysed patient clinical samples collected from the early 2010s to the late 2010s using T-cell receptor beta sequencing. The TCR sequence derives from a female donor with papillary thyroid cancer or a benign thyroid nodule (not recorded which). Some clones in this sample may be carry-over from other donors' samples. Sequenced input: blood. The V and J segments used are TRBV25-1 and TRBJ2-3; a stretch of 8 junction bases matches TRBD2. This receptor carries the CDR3 CASSNPRGGGGPDTQYF. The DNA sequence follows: TGTGCCAGCAGTAACCCCCGGGGGGGCGGTGGTCCAGATACGCAGTATTTT.